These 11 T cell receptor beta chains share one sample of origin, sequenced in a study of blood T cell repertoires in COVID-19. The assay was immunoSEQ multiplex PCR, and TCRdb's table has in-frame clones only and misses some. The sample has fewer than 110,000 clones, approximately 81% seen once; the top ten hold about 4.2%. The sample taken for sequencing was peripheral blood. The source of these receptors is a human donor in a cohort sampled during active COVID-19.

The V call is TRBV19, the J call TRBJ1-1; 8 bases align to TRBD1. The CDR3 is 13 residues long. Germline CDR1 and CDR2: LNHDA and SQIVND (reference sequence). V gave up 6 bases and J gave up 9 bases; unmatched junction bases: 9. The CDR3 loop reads CASRLARQGQAFF. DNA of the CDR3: TGTGCCAGTAGACTTGCTCGACAGGGGCAAGCTTTCTTT.

The CDR3 region is CASTPDRVLPEQFF. CDR3 DNA: TGTGCCAGCACCCCGGACAGGGTGCTGCCTGAGCAGTTCTTC. V and J are TRBV2 and TRBJ2-1; 8 positions match TRBD1. The germline CDR1 and CDR2 sequences are SNHLY and FYNNEI. CDR3 length equals 14 residues. Trimming cost V 7 bases and J 9 bases; bases outside gene matches: 11.

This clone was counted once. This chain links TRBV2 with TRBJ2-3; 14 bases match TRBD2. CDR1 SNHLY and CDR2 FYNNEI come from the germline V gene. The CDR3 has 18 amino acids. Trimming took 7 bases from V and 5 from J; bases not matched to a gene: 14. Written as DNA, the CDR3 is TGTGCCAGCATTGTCGGGACTAGCGGGAGAGGGGCGAAAGATACGCAGTATTTT. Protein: CASIVGTSGRGAKDTQYF.

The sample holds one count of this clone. The CDR3 DNA reads TGCGCCAGCAGCTTGGATCATTTTGAGCAGTTCTTC. Translated, it gives CASSLDHFEQFF. This sequence joins TRBV5-1 and TRBJ2-1; no clear D. Germline values: CDR1 SGHRS, CDR2 YFSETQ. This CDR3 is 12 amino acids long. Trimming shortened V by 0 bases and J by 9 bases, and 7 bases separated the two germline ends.

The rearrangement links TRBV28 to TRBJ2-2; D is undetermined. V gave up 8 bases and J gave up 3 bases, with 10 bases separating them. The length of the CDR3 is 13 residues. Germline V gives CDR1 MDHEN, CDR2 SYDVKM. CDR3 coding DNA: TGTGCCAGCTCGGCCGGGTACACCGGGGAGCTGTTTTTT. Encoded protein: CASSAGYTGELFF. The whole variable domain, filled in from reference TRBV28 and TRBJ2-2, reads DVKVTQSSRYLVKRTGEKVFLECVQDMDHENMFWYRQDPGLGLRLIYFSYDVKMKEKGDIPEGYSVSREKKERFSLILESASTNQTSMYLCASSAGYTGELFFGEGSRLTVL.

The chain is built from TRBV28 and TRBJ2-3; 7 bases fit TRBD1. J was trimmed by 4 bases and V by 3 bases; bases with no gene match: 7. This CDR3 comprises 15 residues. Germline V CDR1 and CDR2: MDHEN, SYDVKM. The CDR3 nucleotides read TGTGCCAGCAGTTTCCTGACAGGGCTAGCAGATACGCAGTATTTT. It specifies CASSFLTGLADTQYF.

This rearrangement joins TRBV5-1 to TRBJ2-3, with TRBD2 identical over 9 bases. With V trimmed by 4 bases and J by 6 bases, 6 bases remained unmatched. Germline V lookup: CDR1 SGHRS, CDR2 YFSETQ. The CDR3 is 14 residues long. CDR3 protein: CASSGSGTSDTQYF. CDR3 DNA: TGCGCCAGCAGCGGCTCCGGGACTAGCGATACGCAGTATTTT.

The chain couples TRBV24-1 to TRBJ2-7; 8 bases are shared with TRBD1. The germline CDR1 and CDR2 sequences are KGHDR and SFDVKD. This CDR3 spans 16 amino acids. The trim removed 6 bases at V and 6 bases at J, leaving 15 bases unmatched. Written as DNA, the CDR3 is TGTGCCACCAGTCCCGATGGGGGACAGGCCGCGTGCGAGCAGTACGTC. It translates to CATSPDGGQAACEQYV.

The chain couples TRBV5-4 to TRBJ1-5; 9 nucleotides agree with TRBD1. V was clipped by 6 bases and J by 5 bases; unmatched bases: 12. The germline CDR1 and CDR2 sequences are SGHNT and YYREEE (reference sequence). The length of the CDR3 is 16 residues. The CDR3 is CASIVGPGQGDQPQHF. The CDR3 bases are TGTGCCAGCATTGTCGGGCCGGGACAGGGAGATCAGCCCCAGCATTTT.

The CDR3 loop is CSASVSGDEQYF. CDR3 DNA: TGCAGTGCTAGTGTTTCAGGGGACGAGCAGTACTTC. V usage is TRBV20-1 and J usage is TRBJ2-7, with a possible D match to TRBD1 (6 bases). V lost 3 bases and J lost 5, with 11 bases in between. Germline lookup yields CDR1 DFQATT and CDR2 SNEGSKA (reference sequence). The length of the CDR3 is 12 residues.

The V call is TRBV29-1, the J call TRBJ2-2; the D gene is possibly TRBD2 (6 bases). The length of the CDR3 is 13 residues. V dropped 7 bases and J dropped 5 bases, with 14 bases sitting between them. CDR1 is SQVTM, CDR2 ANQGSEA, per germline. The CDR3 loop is CSAGIAATGELFF. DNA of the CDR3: TGCAGCGCCGGGATAGCGGCAACCGGGGAGCTGTTTTTT.